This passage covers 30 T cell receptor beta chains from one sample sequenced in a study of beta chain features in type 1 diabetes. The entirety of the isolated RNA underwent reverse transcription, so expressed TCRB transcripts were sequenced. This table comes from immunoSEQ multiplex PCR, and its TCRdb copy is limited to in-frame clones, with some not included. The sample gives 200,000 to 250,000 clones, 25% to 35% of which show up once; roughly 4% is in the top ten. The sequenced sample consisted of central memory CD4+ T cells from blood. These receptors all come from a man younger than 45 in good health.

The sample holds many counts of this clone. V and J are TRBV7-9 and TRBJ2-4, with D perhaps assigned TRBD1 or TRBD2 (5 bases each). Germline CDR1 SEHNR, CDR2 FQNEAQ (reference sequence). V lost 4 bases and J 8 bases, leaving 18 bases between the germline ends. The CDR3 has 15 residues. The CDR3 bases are TGTGCCAGCAGCTCCAAAAGGCGCTTGGGGGACATTCAGTACTTC. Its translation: CASSSKRRLGDIQYF.

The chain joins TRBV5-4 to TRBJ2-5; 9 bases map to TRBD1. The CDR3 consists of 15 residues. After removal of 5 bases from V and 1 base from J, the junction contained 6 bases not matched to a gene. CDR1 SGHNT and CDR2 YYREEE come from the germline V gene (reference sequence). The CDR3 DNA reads TGTGCCAGCAGTTTAGGGACAGGGCCCCAAGAGACCCAGTACTTC. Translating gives CASSLGTGPQETQYF.

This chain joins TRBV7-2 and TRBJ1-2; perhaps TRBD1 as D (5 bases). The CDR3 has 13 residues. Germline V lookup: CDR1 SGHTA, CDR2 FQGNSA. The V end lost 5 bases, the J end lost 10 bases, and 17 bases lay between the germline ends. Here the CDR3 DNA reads TGTGCCAGCAGCCGGGACTCCCGTGTTGACTACACCTTC. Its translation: CASSRDSRVDYTF. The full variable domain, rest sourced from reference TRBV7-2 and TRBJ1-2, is GAGVSQSPSNKVTEKGKDVELRCDPISGHTALYWYRQSLGQGLEFLIYFQGNSAPDKSGLPSDRFSAERTGGSVSTLTIQRTQQEDSAVYLCASSRDSRVDYTFGSGTRLTVV.

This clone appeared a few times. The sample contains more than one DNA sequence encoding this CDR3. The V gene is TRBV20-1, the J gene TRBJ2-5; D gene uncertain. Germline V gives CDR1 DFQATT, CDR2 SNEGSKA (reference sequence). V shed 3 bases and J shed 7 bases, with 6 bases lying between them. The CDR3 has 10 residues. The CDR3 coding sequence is TGCAGTGCTAGGGGCGGGACCCAGTACTTC. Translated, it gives CSARGGTQYF.

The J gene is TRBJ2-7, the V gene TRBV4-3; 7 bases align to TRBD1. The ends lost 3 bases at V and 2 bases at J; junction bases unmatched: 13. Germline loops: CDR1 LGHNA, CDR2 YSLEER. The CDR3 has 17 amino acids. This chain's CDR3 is CASSHSAAGTEAYEQYF. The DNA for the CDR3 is TGCGCCAGCAGCCATAGCGCCGCCGGGACAGAAGCCTACGAGCAGTACTTC.

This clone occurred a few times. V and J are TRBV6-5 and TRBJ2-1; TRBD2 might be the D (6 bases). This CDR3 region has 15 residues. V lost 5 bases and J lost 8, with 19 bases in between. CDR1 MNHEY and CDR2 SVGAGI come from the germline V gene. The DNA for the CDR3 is TGTGCCAGCAGTCGACGACTAGATCTTGCGGATGAGCAGTTCTTC. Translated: CASSRRLDLADEQFF.

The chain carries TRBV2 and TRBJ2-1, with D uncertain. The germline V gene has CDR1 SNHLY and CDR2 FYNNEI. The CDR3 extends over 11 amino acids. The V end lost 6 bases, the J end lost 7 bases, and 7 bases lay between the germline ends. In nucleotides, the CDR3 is TGTGCCAGCAGCCTAATAAATGAGCAGTTCTTC. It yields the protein CASSLINEQFF. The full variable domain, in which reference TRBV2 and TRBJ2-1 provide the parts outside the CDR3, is EPEVTQTPSHQVTQMGQEVILRCVPISNHLYFYWYRQILGQKVEFLVSFYNNEISEKSEIFDDQFSVERPDGSNFTLKIRSTKLEDSAMYFCASSLINEQFFGPGTRLTVL.

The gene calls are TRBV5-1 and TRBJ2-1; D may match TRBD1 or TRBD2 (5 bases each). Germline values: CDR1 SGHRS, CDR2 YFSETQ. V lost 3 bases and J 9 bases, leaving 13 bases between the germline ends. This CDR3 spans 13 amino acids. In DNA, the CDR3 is TGCGCCAGCAGCTGGACTTCCCAGGGTGAGCAGTTCTTC. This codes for CASSWTSQGEQFF.

CDR3 sequence: CASRPLGEGHYNEQFF. The CDR3 nucleotides read TGTGCCAGCAGGCCCCTAGGGGAGGGCCATTACAATGAGCAGTTCTTC. This chain connects TRBV11-2 to TRBJ2-1; 7 positions agree with TRBD2. CDR1 SGHAT and CDR2 FQNNGV come from the germline V gene. The CDR3 extends over 16 amino acids. J was trimmed by 4 bases and V by 6 bases; bases with no gene match: 12.

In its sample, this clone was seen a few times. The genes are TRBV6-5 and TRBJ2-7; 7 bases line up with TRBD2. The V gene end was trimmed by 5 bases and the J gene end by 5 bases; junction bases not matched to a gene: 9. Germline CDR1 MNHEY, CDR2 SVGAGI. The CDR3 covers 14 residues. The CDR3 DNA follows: TGTGCCAGCAGTCCGGGACTACGTTCCGACGAGCAGTACTTC. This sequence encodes CASSPGLRSDEQYF.

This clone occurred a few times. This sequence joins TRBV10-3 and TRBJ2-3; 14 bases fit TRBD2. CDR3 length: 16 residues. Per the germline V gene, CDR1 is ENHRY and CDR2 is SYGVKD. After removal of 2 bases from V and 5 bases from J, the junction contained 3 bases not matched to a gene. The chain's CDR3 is CAISETGLAGGDTQYF. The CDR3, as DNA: TGTGCCATCAGTGAGACAGGACTAGCGGGAGGAGATACGCAGTATTTT.

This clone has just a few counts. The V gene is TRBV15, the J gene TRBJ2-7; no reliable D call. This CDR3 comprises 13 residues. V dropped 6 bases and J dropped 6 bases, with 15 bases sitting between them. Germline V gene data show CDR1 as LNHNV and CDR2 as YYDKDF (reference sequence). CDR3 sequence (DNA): TGTGCCACCAGGATAGGAAGTCAAAGCGAGCAGTACTTC. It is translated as CATRIGSQSEQYF. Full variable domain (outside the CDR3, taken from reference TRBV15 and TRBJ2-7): DAMVIQNPRYQVTQFGKPVTLSCSQTLNHNVMYWYQQKSSQAPKLLFHYYDKDFNNEADTPDNFQSRRPNTSFCFLDIRSPGLGDTAMYLCATRIGSQSEQYFGPGTRLTVT.

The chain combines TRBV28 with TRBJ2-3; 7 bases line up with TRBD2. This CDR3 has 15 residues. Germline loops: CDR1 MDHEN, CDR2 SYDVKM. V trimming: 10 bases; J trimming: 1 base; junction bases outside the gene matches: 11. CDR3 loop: CATTAGGGGTDTQYF. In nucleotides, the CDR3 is TGTGCCACTACGGCCGGGGGAGGGGGCACAGATACGCAGTATTTT.

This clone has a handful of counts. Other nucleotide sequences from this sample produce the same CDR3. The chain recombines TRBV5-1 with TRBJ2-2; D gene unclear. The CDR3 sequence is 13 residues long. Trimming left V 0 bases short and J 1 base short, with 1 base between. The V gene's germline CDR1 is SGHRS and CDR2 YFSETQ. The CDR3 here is CASSLGNTGELFF. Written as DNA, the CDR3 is TGCGCCAGCAGCTTGGGGAACACCGGGGAGCTGTTTTTT.

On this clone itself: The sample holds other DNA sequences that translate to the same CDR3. The CDR3 nucleotides are TGTGCCTGGAGTGGACAGGCGAACACTGAAGCTTTCTTT. It is translated as CAWSGQANTEAFF. The chain uses TRBV30 and TRBJ1-1; tentatively, D is TRBD1 (6 bases). CDR3 length: 13 amino acids. V lost 1 base to trimming and J lost 1 base, with 7 bases between them. Germline CDR1 is GTSNPN and CDR2 is SVGIG (reference sequence).

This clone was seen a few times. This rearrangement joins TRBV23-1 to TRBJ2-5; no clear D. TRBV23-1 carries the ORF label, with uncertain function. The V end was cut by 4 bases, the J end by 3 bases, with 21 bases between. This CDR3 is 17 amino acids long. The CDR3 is CASSPLARRSPEETQYF. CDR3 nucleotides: TGCGCCAGCAGTCCGCTCGCCCGGCGCTCTCCTGAAGAGACCCAGTACTTC.

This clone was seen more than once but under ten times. CDR3: CASSKVGQPTGELFF. CDR3 nucleotides: TGTGCCAGCAGCAAAGTAGGGCAGCCCACCGGGGAGCTGTTTTTT. The chain combines TRBV2 with TRBJ2-2; D is unclear. V lost 6 bases and J lost 4, with 15 bases in between. Looked up from germline, CDR1 is SNHLY and CDR2 is FYNNEI. The CDR3 runs to 15 residues.

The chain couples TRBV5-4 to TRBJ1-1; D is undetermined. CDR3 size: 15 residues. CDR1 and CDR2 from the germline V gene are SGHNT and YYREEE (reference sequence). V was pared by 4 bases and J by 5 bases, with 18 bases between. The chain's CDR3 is CASSEPGRAKTEAFF. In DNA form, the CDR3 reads TGTGCCAGCAGCGAACCCGGACGGGCGAAGACTGAAGCTTTCTTT.

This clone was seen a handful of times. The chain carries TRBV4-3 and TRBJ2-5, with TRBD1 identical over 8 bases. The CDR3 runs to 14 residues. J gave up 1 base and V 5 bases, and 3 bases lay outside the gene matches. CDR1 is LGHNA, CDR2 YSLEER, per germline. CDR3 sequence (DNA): TGCGCCAGCAGCTCCGGACAGGGCCAAGAGACCCAGTACTTC. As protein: CASSSGQGQETQYF.

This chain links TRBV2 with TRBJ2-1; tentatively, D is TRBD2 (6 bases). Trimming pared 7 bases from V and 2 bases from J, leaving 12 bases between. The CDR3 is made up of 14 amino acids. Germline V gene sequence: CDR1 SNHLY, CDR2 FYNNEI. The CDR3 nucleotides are TGTGCCAGCAAGGCTAGCGCTACCTACAATGAGCAGTTCTTC. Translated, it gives CASKASATYNEQFF. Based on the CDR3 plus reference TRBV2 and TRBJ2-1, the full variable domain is EPEVTQTPSHQVTQMGQEVILRCVPISNHLYFYWYRQILGQKVEFLVSFYNNEISEKSEIFDDQFSVERPDGSNFTLKIRSTKLEDSAMYFCASKASATYNEQFFGPGTRLTVL.

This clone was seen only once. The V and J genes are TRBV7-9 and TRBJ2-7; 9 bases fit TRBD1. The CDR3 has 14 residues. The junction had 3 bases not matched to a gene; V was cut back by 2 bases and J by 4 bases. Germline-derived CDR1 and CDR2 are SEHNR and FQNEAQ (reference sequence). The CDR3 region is CASSLLGQGYEQYF. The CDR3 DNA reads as TGTGCCAGCAGCTTACTGGGACAGGGATACGAGCAGTACTTC.

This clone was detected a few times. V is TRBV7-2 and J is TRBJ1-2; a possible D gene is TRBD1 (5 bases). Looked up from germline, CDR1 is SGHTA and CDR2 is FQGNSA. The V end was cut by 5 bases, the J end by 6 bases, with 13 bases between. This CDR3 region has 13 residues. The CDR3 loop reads CASSPGSGDGYTF. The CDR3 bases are TGTGCCAGCAGCCCAGGGAGTGGTGATGGCTACACCTTC.

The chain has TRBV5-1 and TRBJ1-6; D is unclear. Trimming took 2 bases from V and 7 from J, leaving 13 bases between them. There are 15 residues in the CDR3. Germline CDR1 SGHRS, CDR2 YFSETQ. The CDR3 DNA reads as TGCGCCAGCAGCTTAATGGGAGTGTTAAATTCACCCCTCCACTTT. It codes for CASSLMGVLNSPLHF.

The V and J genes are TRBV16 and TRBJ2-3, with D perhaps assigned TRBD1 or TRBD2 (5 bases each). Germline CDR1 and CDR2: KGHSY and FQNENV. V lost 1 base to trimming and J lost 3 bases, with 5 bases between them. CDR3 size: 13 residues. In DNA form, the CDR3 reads TGTGCCAGCAGCCAATGGGGGACAGATACGCAGTATTTT. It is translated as CASSQWGTDTQYF.

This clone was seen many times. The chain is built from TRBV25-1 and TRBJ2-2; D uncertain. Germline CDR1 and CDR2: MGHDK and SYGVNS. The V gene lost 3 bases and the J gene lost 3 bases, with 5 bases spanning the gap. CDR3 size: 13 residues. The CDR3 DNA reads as TGTGCCAGCAGTGATCGATACACCGGGGAGCTGTTTTTT. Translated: CASSDRYTGELFF.

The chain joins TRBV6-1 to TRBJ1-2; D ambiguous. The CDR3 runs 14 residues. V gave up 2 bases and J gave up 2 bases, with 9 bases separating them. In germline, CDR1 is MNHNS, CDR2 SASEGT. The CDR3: CASSENPLNYGYTF. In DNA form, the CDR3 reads TGTGCCAGCAGTGAAAACCCCTTAAACTATGGCTACACCTTC.

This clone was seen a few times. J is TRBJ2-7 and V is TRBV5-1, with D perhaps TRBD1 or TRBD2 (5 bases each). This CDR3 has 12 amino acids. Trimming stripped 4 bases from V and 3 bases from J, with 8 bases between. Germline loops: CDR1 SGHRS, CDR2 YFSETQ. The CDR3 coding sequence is TGCGCCAGCAGCGAGGGGAACTACGAGCAGTACTTC. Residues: CASSEGNYEQYF.

CDR3: CASSLEAGGASGEQYF. CDR3 bases: TGTGCCAGCAGCTTGGAGGCAGGGGGCGCATCTGGGGAGCAGTACTTC. This chain links TRBV5-4 with TRBJ2-7, with 8 bases lining up with TRBD1. CDR3 length: 16 amino acids. Germline CDR1 SGHNT, CDR2 YYREEE (reference sequence). Trimming removed 0 bases from V and 7 bases from J; junction bases left unmatched: 12.

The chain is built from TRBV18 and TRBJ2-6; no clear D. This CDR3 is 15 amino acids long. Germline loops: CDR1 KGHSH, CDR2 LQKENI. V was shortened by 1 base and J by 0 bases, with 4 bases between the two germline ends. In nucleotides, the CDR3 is TGTGCCAGCTCACCACAATTCTCTGGGGCCAACGTCCTGACTTTC. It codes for CASSPQFSGANVLTF.

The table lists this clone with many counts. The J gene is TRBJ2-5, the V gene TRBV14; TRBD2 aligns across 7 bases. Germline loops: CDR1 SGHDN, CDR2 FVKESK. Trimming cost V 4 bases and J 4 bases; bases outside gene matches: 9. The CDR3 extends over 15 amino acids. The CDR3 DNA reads TGTGCCAGCAGCCCCTTTCGGGGGGAAGGAGAGACCCAGTACTTC. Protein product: CASSPFRGEGETQYF.